The sequence of this TCR beta chain was determined in a study of blood T cell repertoires in COVID-19. Some clones are missing from TCRdb's copy, which holds only in-frame ones; the method was immunoSEQ multiplex PCR. The data show about 440,000 clones, about 85% seen once. Input material: PBMCs or T cells enriched from blood (not recorded which). The clonotype comes from a young woman with acute COVID-19.

This CDR3 is CSVEGQWETQYF. CDR3 in DNA: TGCAGCGTTGAGGGCCAGTGGGAGACCCAGTACTTC. The chain joins TRBV29-1 to TRBJ2-5; D not resolved. CDR1 SQVTM and CDR2 ANQGSEA come from the germline V gene. V lost 3 bases and J 5 bases, leaving 10 bases between the germline ends. CDR3 length equals 12 residues.